This TCR beta chain is from a study of T cell responses to AZD1222 COVID-19 vaccine (dated by TCRdb to the early 2020s). About the investigation overall: TCR sequencing was performed for roughly 240 trial participants, of whom 200 to 220 were given two doses of AZD1222 and around 25 were given two doses of MenACWY control vaccine. Trial participants were enrolled by age into 18-55, 56-69 and 70-plus year subgroups, with about 150, 27 and 61 TCR-sequenced participants respectively.

General conclusions and limits of the study: CD4 TCRs associated with the vaccine covered the entire spike protein, and the dominant responses were in regions 160-218 and 743-854. Conclusions about previously exposed vaccinees are limited, since just six AZD1222 recipients were seropositive for SARS-CoV-2 at baseline. In the small 56-69-year group, the increase in depth fell short of significance, most likely because of low power. Participants were mostly white British, with more females than males. The authors suggested clonal diversity may have been underestimated. Nearly half of unique spike-specific TCRs reportedly recognized epitopes outside regions mutated in the B.1.351 and B.1.1.7 variants. No day 14 peak-response samples were available, so repertoires were characterized only after the peak T cell response. A significant rise in spike-specific TCR breadth and depth was observed after two AZD1222 doses relative to day 0 and relative to MenACWY recipients.

On this clone: The target of this receptor is not known. Within one base of it there is no much larger clone, and no base qualities were kept.

The time point label of this sample denotes: about 28 days (+/-7) after the second vaccine dose. AZD1222 recipients with second doses at about 4 weeks or about 12 weeks were pooled, because spike-specific TCR depth and breadth did not differ between schedules. Samples from vaccinated people were obtained from the UK trials COV001 and COV002, which included a single-blind randomized controlled phase 2/3 trial of AZD1222 (ChAdOx1 nCoV-19) in healthy adults. For TCRbeta chain sequencing, PBMC samples were collected from trial participants at day 0 and at day 28 after the second dose. The CDR3 regions of human TCRbeta chains were analyzed by immunosequencing. The authors' pipeline ran thus. Repertoire TCRs were checked for matches against a reference library of SARS-CoV-2-specific TCRs that had been generated using the MIRA antigen-specificity platform. Breadth was defined as the fraction of unique TCRs that were SARS-CoV-2-associated, and depth was defined as the fraction of total T cells that were SARS-CoV-2-associated. Using the MIRA data, each spike-specific TCR was mapped to the spike region that the TCR reacts to and placed in a CD4 or CD8 class. Log10-transformed breadth and depth values were compared by one-way ANOVA with Sidak's multiple comparisons tests. As stored in TCRdb, this immuneACCESS dataset retains in-frame rearrangements with V and J assigned. A fraction of the clones does not appear; measured against another copy, unresolved V genes explain less than half of the discrepancy, and the remainder lacks a known reason. Clonal size and the V and J genes are those of that table, whereas D and trimming came from the DNA. The sample table contains about 110,000 clones; only one count was recorded for about 90% of them. Roughly 6% of the sample is in the top ten clones.

According to the germline V gene, CDR1 reads SGHNT and CDR2 reads YENEEA. The germline V end is reduced by 5 bases and the J end by 5 bases; junction bases left unmatched: 3. The CDR3 sequence holds 13 residues, the cysteine and phenylalanine included. Only CDR3 DNA is held: 39 bases, read in frame from base 1. This sample comprised peripheral blood, obtained 28 days after the second AZD1222 dose. This TCR was recovered from an adult who received the AZD1222 COVID-19 vaccine. The rearranged chain carries TRBV11-3 and TRBJ2-1; TRBD2 agrees with 7 junctional bases. The CDR3: CASSRGVNNEQFF. Read as DNA, the sequence is TGTGCCAGCAGCCGGGGGGTCAACAATGAGCAGTTCTTC.